The source of this T cell receptor beta chain is a study of T cells expressing NK-cell markers. Study-level background: Repertoire data for TCR beta were derived from sorted T cells (CD3+CD56+NKG2C+, CD3+CD56+NKG2C- and CD3+CD56-NKG2C+). One of eight sequenced donors was HCMV-seronegative; the other seven were seropositive.

Looked up from germline, CDR1 is SGHRS and CDR2 is YFSETQ. CDR3 length: 16 amino acids. TCRdb derives one entry per CDR3 protein from the 5' RACE reads, leaving out DNA. The data include more than 400,000 distinct CDR3 sequences; the top ten clones carry 7.3%. The sequence was obtained from a woman between 18 and 75 years old in good health. Material: blood T cells: a sorted CD56 or NKG2C T cell subset, CD4+ or CD8+ T cells, or bulk PBMC T cells (not recorded which). The V and J genes are TRBV5-1 and TRBJ2-1; as DNA is missing, the TRBD2 call by TCRdb cannot be tested. CDR3: CASSANPSGGLNEQFF. The full variable domain, its missing parts supplied by reference TRBV5-1 and TRBJ2-1, is KAGVTQTPRYLIKTRGQQVTLSCSPISGHRSVSWYQQTPGQGLQFLFEYFSETQRNKGNFPGRFSGRQFSNSRSEMNVSTLELGDSALYLCASSANPSGGLNEQFFGPGTRLTVL.